The 15 T cell receptor beta chains in this list originate from one sample, sequenced in a study of T cell responses to AZD1222 COVID-19 vaccine. The protocol was immunoSEQ multiplex PCR, while the TCRdb copy is restricted to in-frame clones and leaves out a portion. The sample has about 130,000 clones; 89% are singletons. The sample in question was peripheral blood, obtained on day 0 of AZD1222 vaccination. The receptors were gathered from an adult in good health.

The genes are TRBV10-3 and TRBJ2-1; 7 bases are shared with TRBD2. V shed 8 bases and J 6 bases; nucleotides not matched to a gene: 19. The CDR3 spans 17 residues. CDR1 and CDR2 (germline): ENHRY, SYGVKD. The chain's CDR3 is CAIAGRTSGIKANEQFF. CDR3 nucleotide sequence: TGTGCCATCGCAGGTCGAACGAGCGGGATTAAAGCCAATGAGCAGTTCTTC.

CDR3 coding DNA: TGTGCCAGCTCACCATCGGGTCTTTACTACGAGCAGTACTTC. Protein sequence: CASSPSGLYYEQYF. This rearrangement joins TRBV18 to TRBJ2-7; no reliable D call. Germline V CDR1 and CDR2: KGHSH, LQKENI. The CDR3 is made up of 14 amino acids. Trimming cost V 2 bases and J 3 bases, with 11 bases left between them.

The chain links TRBV9 to TRBJ2-7; the D gene is possibly TRBD2 (6 bases). The germline gives CDR1 SGDLS, CDR2 YYNGEE. With 3 bases removed from V and 5 bases from J, the gap between germline ends came to 21 bases. The CDR3 extends over 16 amino acids. In nucleotides, the CDR3 is TGTGCCAGCAGCGCGGACTTGTGGAGGCCGGGGGACGAGCAGTACTTC. This codes for CASSADLWRPGDEQYF.

The rearrangement links TRBV6-5 to TRBJ2-7; D gene ambiguous. Trimming stripped 6 bases from V and 6 bases from J, with 15 bases between. CDR3 size: 13 residues. Germline CDR1 MNHEY, CDR2 SVGAGI. The CDR3 here is CASSLAQKSEQYF. The CDR3 nucleotides are TGTGCCAGCAGCCTTGCTCAAAAATCCGAGCAGTACTTC.

The chain employs TRBV9 and TRBJ2-7, with 7 positions matching TRBD2. J lost 2 bases, V lost 3 bases, and 8 bases had no gene match. Germline V gene sequence: CDR1 SGDLS, CDR2 YYNGEE. This CDR3 contains 15 residues. The CDR3 DNA follows: TGTGCCAGCAGCGCCCGGGACTATACAACCTACGAGCAGTACTTC. Amino acid sequence: CASSARDYTTYEQYF.

The chain recombines TRBV5-1 with TRBJ2-1; D is undetermined. The CDR3 contains 16 residues. The V gene's germline CDR1 is SGHRS and CDR2 YFSETQ. Between the trimmed V and J ends, which lost 4 bases and 5 bases, there was a span of 19 bases. CDR3 sequence: CASSPRPPESNNEQFF. CDR3 in DNA: TGCGCCAGCAGCCCCCGTCCCCCTGAAAGTAACAATGAGCAGTTCTTC.

This clone was observed a single time. The chain has TRBV24-1 and TRBJ2-1; D remains ambiguous. This CDR3 contains 13 residues. Germline V gene sequence: CDR1 KGHDR, CDR2 SFDVKD. Deletions cut 2 bases from V and 2 bases from J, with 3 bases between. CDR3 residues: CATSDSTYNEQFF. As DNA, the CDR3 is TGTGCCACCAGTGATTCAACCTACAATGAGCAGTTCTTC.

The CDR3 region is CATSRDRLARATGELFF. CDR3 nucleotides: TGTGCCACCAGCAGAGATCGCCTAGCGAGGGCCACCGGGGAGCTGTTTTTT. The chain couples TRBV15 to TRBJ2-2, with TRBD2 as a possible D gene (6 bases). V dropped 0 bases and J dropped 4 bases, with 15 bases sitting between them. CDR3 length: 17 residues. Germline loops: CDR1 LNHNV, CDR2 YYDKDF (reference sequence). The entire variable domain, with the rest obtained from reference TRBV15 and TRBJ2-2, is as follows: DAMVIQNPRYQVTQFGKPVTLSCSQTLNHNVMYWYQQKSSQAPKLLFHYYDKDFNNEADTPDNFQSRRPNTSFCFLDIRSPGLGDTAMYLCATSRDRLARATGELFFGEGSRLTVL.

The V gene is TRBV5-6, the J gene TRBJ1-5; D may be TRBD1 (5 bases). The V gene's germline CDR1 is SGHDT and CDR2 YYEEEE. Trimming left V 0 bases short and J 0 bases short, with 19 bases between. The CDR3 covers 19 residues. The CDR3 here is CASSLDGLSPRDSNQPQHF. In DNA, the CDR3 is TGTGCCAGCAGCTTGGATGGCCTTTCCCCCAGGGATAGCAATCAGCCCCAGCATTTT.

The chain carries TRBV13 and TRBJ2-7; 9 nucleotides line up with TRBD2. This CDR3 contains 13 residues. Germline V CDR1 and CDR2: PRHDT, FYEKMQ (reference sequence). J was trimmed by 0 bases and V by 8 bases; bases with no gene match: 2. CDR3 DNA sequence: TGTGCCAGCGGTAGCGGGAGCTCCTACGAGCAGTACTTC. Amino acids: CASGSGSSYEQYF. Full variable domain (outside the CDR3, taken from reference TRBV13 and TRBJ2-7): AAGVIQSPRHLIKEKRETATLKCYPIPRHDTVYWYQQGPGQDPQFLISFYEKMQSDKGSIPDRFSAQQFSDYHSELNMSSLELGDSALYFCASGSGSSYEQYFGPGTRLTVT.

This clone came up a few times. The V and J genes are TRBV21-1 and TRBJ1-5; TRBD1 was called by the table and not checked on the DNA. TRBV21-1 is marked as a pseudogene. This CDR3 is built from 16 residues. CDR3: CAEFLDRGRRDQPQHF. The CDR3 coding sequence is TGTGCCGAATTTTTGGACAGGGGGCGAAGGGATCAGCCCCAGCATTTT.

The chain employs TRBV18 and TRBJ2-7; D is ambiguous. Germline CDR1 KGHSH, CDR2 LQKENI. V shed 5 bases and J shed 0 bases, with 14 bases lying between them. The length of the CDR3 is 15 residues. This CDR3 is CASSLDWAPSYEQYF. The CDR3 DNA reads TGTGCCAGCTCATTAGACTGGGCCCCCTCCTACGAGCAGTACTTC.

There are a few counts of this clone. This chain joins TRBV27 and TRBJ2-7; 10 bases align to TRBD2. CDR3 size: 15 residues. In germline, CDR1 is MNHEY, CDR2 SMNVEV (reference sequence). After removal of 1 base from V and 3 bases from J, the junction contained 3 bases not matched to a gene. The chain's CDR3 is CASSLLGLAYYEQYF. CDR3 coding DNA: TGTGCCAGCAGTTTATTGGGACTAGCGTACTACGAGCAGTACTTC.

This rearrangement joins TRBV5-1 to TRBJ1-1; 7 bases are shared with TRBD1. The V segment lost 0 bases and the J segment 7 bases; nucleotides outside the gene matches: 3. This CDR3 is built from 13 residues. Germline V gene lookup returns CDR1 SGHRS and CDR2 YFSETQ. The CDR3 is CASSLVGTDEAFF. The CDR3 coding sequence is TGCGCCAGCAGCTTGGTTGGGACAGATGAAGCTTTCTTT.

This chain uses TRBV27 with TRBJ1-4; 9 nucleotides align to TRBD1. J was trimmed by 7 bases and V by 5 bases; bases with no gene match: 11. CDR1 is MNHEY, CDR2 SMNVEV, per germline (reference sequence). The CDR3 extends over 16 amino acids. CDR3 loop: CASSGLSGTGTEKLFF. The CDR3 DNA sequence: TGTGCCAGCAGTGGACTCAGTGGGACAGGGACTGAAAAACTGTTTTTT.